This passage covers 8 T cell receptor beta chains from one sample sequenced in a study of T cells in Graves' hyperthyroidism and ophthalmopathy. TCR beta CDR3 sequences were amplified from RNA transcripts. Initially, a first-round RT-PCR of the TCR CDR3 employed the HTBI primer set. Each CDR3 protein gets one entry after TCRdb re-called the multiplex PCR reads with MiXCR. In the table there are roughly 350,000 distinct CDR3 sequences, approximately 15% of which are singletons. Source material: blood. The origin of the receptors is a middle-aged woman with Graves' ophthalmopathy.

This clonotype has a count of ten or more. This chain connects TRBV19 to TRBJ2-7, with TRBD2 identical over 14 bases. Germline V gene data show CDR1 as LNHDA and CDR2 as SQIVND (reference sequence). The CDR3 has 17 amino acids. V trimming: 3 bases; J trimming: 2 bases; junction bases outside the gene matches: 6. DNA of the CDR3: TGTGCCAGTAGTATTCCGGGACTAGCGGGGGAGACCTACGAGCAGTACTTC. Protein product: CASSIPGLAGETYEQYF.

This clonotype was observed many times. This sequence joins TRBV19 and TRBJ1-5; a possible D gene is TRBD1 (5 bases). In germline, CDR1 is LNHDA, CDR2 SQIVND (reference sequence). V was pared by 8 bases and J by 3 bases, with 11 bases between. The CDR3 sequence is 13 residues long. The CDR3 DNA sequence: TGTGCCAGTGAGGACGGGACCAATCAGCCCCAGCATTTT. It encodes CASEDGTNQPQHF.

This clonotype came up a few times. A much larger clonotype is one base distant, so this may be a read error. The chain uses TRBV27 and TRBJ2-1, with D unclear. The CDR3 length is 14 residues. Trimming removed 8 bases at V and 3 bases at J, with 14 bases between. Germline V gives CDR1 MNHEY, CDR2 SMNVEV (reference sequence). CDR3 in amino acids: CASGLVGFYNEQFF. The CDR3, as DNA: TGTGCCAGCGGCCTCGTGGGGTTCTACAATGAGCAGTTCTTC.

This clonotype has just a few counts. The rearrangement links TRBV28 to TRBJ2-2; tentatively, D is TRBD1 (6 bases). Trimming removed 3 bases at V and 6 bases at J, with 11 bases between. Germline CDR1 MDHEN, CDR2 SYDVKM. The CDR3 has 14 residues. The CDR3: CASSLYRASGELFF. The CDR3 DNA sequence: TGTGCCAGCAGTTTGTACAGGGCATCCGGGGAGCTGTTTTTT.

The J gene is TRBJ2-3, the V gene TRBV7-2; the match to TRBD2 covers 12 bases. The CDR3 covers 17 residues. The germline V gene encodes CDR1 SGHTA and CDR2 FQGNSA. J gave up 5 bases and V 5 bases, and 11 bases lay outside the gene matches. The CDR3 reads CASSINLAGGPGDTQYF. The CDR3 nucleotides are TGTGCCAGCAGCATTAATCTAGCGGGGGGGCCTGGAGATACGCAGTATTTT.

Many counts were recorded for this clonotype. The chain joins TRBV7-9 to TRBJ1-1; TRBD1 agrees at 8 bases. Germline V CDR1 and CDR2: SEHNR, FQNEAQ (reference sequence). V was pared by 2 bases and J by 4 bases, with 3 bases of the junction left unmatched. The CDR3 length is 14 residues. CDR3 in amino acids: CASSLQGAPTEAFF. CDR3 bases: TGTGCCAGCAGCTTACAGGGGGCCCCCACTGAAGCTTTCTTT.

This chain links TRBV12-3 or TRBV12-4 with TRBJ2-2, with no clear D. V was cut by 4 bases and J by 0 bases, with 12 bases left in between. The CDR3 is 16 residues long. The CDR3 is CASSYRAIANTGELFF. Written as DNA, the CDR3 is TGTGCCAGCAGTTATAGGGCTATTGCGAACACCGGGGAGCTGTTTTTT.

This clonotype was seen at least ten times. The genes are TRBV7-2 and TRBJ2-2; TRBD2 matches at 14 bases. V shed 5 bases and J 5 bases; nucleotides not matched to a gene: 1. This CDR3 spans 15 amino acids. Per the germline V gene, CDR1 is SGHTA and CDR2 is FQGNSA. The DNA of the CDR3 is TGTGCCAGCAGCGGACTAGCGGGAGGTACCGGGGAGCTGTTTTTT. It encodes CASSGLAGGTGELFF.